Each of the 24 T cell receptor beta chains below was sequenced from the same sample in a study of blood T cell repertoires in COVID-19. Using immunoSEQ multiplex PCR, the repertoire was profiled, and TCRdb retains in-frame clones only, with some absent. The data contain about 110,000 clones, less than 90% of them singletons. The sequenced sample was peripheral blood. The receptor set was obtained from a human donor in a cohort sampled during active COVID-19.

The chain employs TRBV28 and TRBJ2-7; 7 nucleotides line up with TRBD2. The length of the CDR3 is 12 residues. In germline, CDR1 is MDHEN, CDR2 SYDVKM. Trimming at V came to 3 bases and at J to 7 bases, leaving 3 bases not matched to a gene. CDR3 sequence (DNA): TGTGCCAGCAGTTTGTTCGGGGGGGAGCAGTACTTC. Translating it yields CASSLFGGEQYF.

V gene TRBV7-3 combines with J gene TRBJ2-1; 7 bases map to TRBD2. CDR1 and CDR2 (germline): SGHTA, FQGTGA. The CDR3 has 14 residues. The junction had 4 bases not matched to a gene; V was cut back by 4 bases and J by 4 bases. CDR3 in amino acids: CASSSAGPYNEQFF. The CDR3 DNA sequence: TGTGCCAGCAGCTCAGCGGGACCATACAATGAGCAGTTCTTC.

V is TRBV4-1 and J is TRBJ1-4; no definite D call. Per the germline V gene, CDR1 is MGHRA and CDR2 is YSYEKL. The CDR3 runs 14 residues. The V end lost 4 bases, the J end lost 0 bases, and 6 bases lay between the germline ends. CDR3 in amino acids: CASSRTATNEKLFF. Here the CDR3 DNA reads TGCGCCAGCAGCCGAACTGCAACTAATGAAAAACTGTTTTTT.

CDR3 coding DNA: TGTGCCAGCAGCTTGTACAGCACCGGGGAGCTGTTTTTT. Translated: CASSLYSTGELFF. The chain joins TRBV5-4 to TRBJ2-2; D is uncertain. Between the trimmed V and J ends, which lost 1 base and 4 bases, there was a span of 5 bases. CDR1 and CDR2 from the germline V gene are SGHNT and YYREEE (reference sequence). This CDR3 comprises 13 residues.

The chain employs TRBV3-1 (or the pseudogene TRBV3-2) and TRBJ1-2; possible D gene TRBD1, 5 bases. This CDR3 is built from 18 residues. CDR1 is LGHDT, CDR2 YNNKEL, per germline (reference sequence). V was shortened by 0 bases and J by 6 bases, with 23 bases between the two germline ends. CDR3 nucleotides: TGTGCCAGCAGCCAAGATCAGTTATCGACAGTAACCCCTAATGGCTACACCTTC. Encoded protein: CASSQDQLSTVTPNGYTF.

The chain links TRBV19 to TRBJ2-7, with 7 positions matching TRBD1. Germline V gene data show CDR1 as LNHDA and CDR2 as SQIVND (reference sequence). This CDR3 comprises 14 residues. V shed 2 bases, J shed 2 bases, and the junction held 3 bases outside the gene matches. For the CDR3, the DNA is TGTGCCAGTAGTATAAGACAGGGCCCCTACGAGCAGTACTTC. It translates to CASSIRQGPYEQYF.

J is TRBJ2-7 and V is TRBV7-9; D might be TRBD1 (6 bases). Germline V CDR1 and CDR2: SEHNR, FQNEAQ (reference sequence). The CDR3 is 15 amino acids. The V gene lost 4 bases and the J gene lost 3 bases, with 16 bases spanning the gap. Here the CDR3 DNA reads TGTGCCAGCAGCTCCTTGCCAGGGGTTTACTACGAGCAGTACTTC. Its translation: CASSSLPGVYYEQYF.

The V call is TRBV4-2, the J call TRBJ2-2; possible D gene TRBD1, 6 bases. This CDR3 contains 17 residues. V was cut by 6 bases and J by 0 bases, with 17 bases left in between. Per germline, CDR1 LGHNA and CDR2 YNFKEQ. The CDR3 DNA sequence: TGTGCCAGCAGTGGGGCAGGGGATACGACGAACACCGGGGAGCTGTTTTTT. It encodes CASSGAGDTTNTGELFF.

The chain uses TRBV5-1 and TRBJ2-7; tentative D call: TRBD1 (6 bases). Germline CDR1 is SGHRS and CDR2 is YFSETQ. The CDR3 spans 15 residues. With 4 bases removed from V and 2 bases from J, the gap between germline ends came to 16 bases. In DNA form, the CDR3 reads TGCGCCAGCAGCGTCGCTACAGGGTCCCCCTACGAGCAGTACTTC. This encodes CASSVATGSPYEQYF.

J is TRBJ1-4 and V is TRBV11-2, with 9 bases identical to TRBD1. Germline loops: CDR1 SGHAT, CDR2 FQNNGV. The CDR3 has 16 residues. The ends lost 5 bases at V and 2 bases at J; junction bases unmatched: 6. The CDR3 region is CASSLTGGSTNEKLFF. The CDR3 DNA sequence: TGTGCCAGCAGCCTAACAGGGGGCAGCACTAATGAAAAACTGTTTTTT.

The V call is TRBV7-2, the J call TRBJ2-7; 7 bases are a match to TRBD1. V trimming: 5 bases; J trimming: 3 bases; junction bases outside the gene matches: 4. The CDR3 spans 13 residues. CDR1 is SGHTA and CDR2 is FQGNSA in the germline V gene. DNA of the CDR3: TGTGCCAGCAGCCCGACAGGGAACTACGAGCAGTACTTC. It yields the protein CASSPTGNYEQYF.

The chain links TRBV28 to TRBJ1-5; tentative D call: TRBD1 (5 bases). CDR1 and CDR2 (germline): MDHEN, SYDVKM. CDR3 length: 13 amino acids. V lost 11 bases and J lost 6, with 17 bases in between. The CDR3 bases are TGTGCCGTCCCGGGGGGGGTCTCTCAGCCCCAGCATTTT. This sequence encodes CAVPGGVSQPQHF.

V is TRBV3-1 (or the pseudogene TRBV3-2) and J is TRBJ2-2, with unresolved D. Trimming removed 5 bases from V and 3 bases from J, with 10 bases in between. The CDR3 is 14 amino acids. Germline V gives CDR1 LGHDT, CDR2 YNNKEL (reference sequence). The chain's CDR3 is CASSGDGYTGELFF. CDR3 in DNA: TGTGCCAGCAGCGGCGACGGGTACACCGGGGAGCTGTTTTTT.

Comments on this clone: Distinct nucleotide sequences in the sample also encode this CDR3. The chain recombines TRBV18 with TRBJ2-7, with 10 bases aligning to TRBD1. The CDR3 extends over 13 amino acids. Germline CDR1 is KGHSH and CDR2 is LQKENI. With V trimmed by 3 bases and J by 5 bases, 1 base remained unmatched. Here the CDR3 reads CASSPGTGDEQYV. CDR3 DNA: TGTGCCAGCTCACCCGGGACAGGGGACGAGCAGTACGTC.

This sequence joins TRBV29-1 and TRBJ2-5; D is perhaps TRBD1 (5 bases). The ends were cut back, 7 bases at V and 1 base at J, with 13 bases in the middle. This CDR3 is built from 13 residues. Germline assignment: CDR1 SQVTM and CDR2 ANQGSEA. CDR3 DNA sequence: TGCAGCGAGAGACCACAGGCCCAAGAGACCCAGTACTTC. This translates into CSERPQAQETQYF.

This chain connects TRBV6-5 to TRBJ1-1; 8 bases are a match to TRBD1. After removal of 8 bases from V and 5 bases from J, the junction contained 13 bases not matched to a gene. CDR1 is MNHEY and CDR2 is SVGAGI in the germline V gene. The CDR3 is 15 amino acids. This CDR3 reads CASLGRDRPRTEAFF. The CDR3 DNA follows: TGTGCCAGCCTAGGTCGGGACAGGCCGCGGACTGAAGCTTTCTTT.

A remark on this clone: Other DNA sequences of this sample code for an identical CDR3. CDR3 coding DNA: TGTGCCAGCAGTGAACAGGGGAATTCACCCCTCCACTTT. It is translated as CASSEQGNSPLHF. The genes are TRBV25-1 and TRBJ1-6; D possibly corresponds to TRBD1 (6 bases). Deletions cut 2 bases from V and 7 bases from J, with 6 bases between. The CDR3 runs 13 residues. Germline loops: CDR1 MGHDK, CDR2 SYGVNS.

The V call is TRBV27, the J call TRBJ2-1; 8 bases align to TRBD2. The CDR3 runs 15 residues. Trimming took 10 bases from V and 0 from J; bases not matched to a gene: 8. Germline CDR1 and CDR2: MNHEY and SMNVEV (reference sequence). The CDR3 DNA reads as TGTGCCATTTCGGGAGGGCCAAGCTCCTACAATGAGCAGTTCTTC. Protein product: CAISGGPSSYNEQFF.

The gene calls are TRBV7-9 and TRBJ2-5; 10 bases are shared with TRBD2. The CDR3 length is 14 residues. Trimming at V came to 4 bases and at J to 5 bases, leaving 4 bases not matched to a gene. Germline V gene lookup returns CDR1 SEHNR and CDR2 FQNEAQ (reference sequence). CDR3 DNA: TGTGCCAGCAGCTCTAGCGGGAGACGGGAGACCCAGTACTTC. This gives the protein CASSSSGRRETQYF.

This clone was picked up a small number of times. CDR3 nucleotides: TGTGCCAGCAGGGTAGCGGTGACCTCCTACGAGCAGTACTTC. Translation: CASRVAVTSYEQYF. The gene calls are TRBV27 and TRBJ2-7; D perhaps matches TRBD2 (6 bases). The V gene's germline CDR1 is MNHEY and CDR2 SMNVEV (reference sequence). This CDR3 has 14 residues. Trimming pared 6 bases from V and 0 bases from J, leaving 12 bases between.

This clone came up once. V usage is TRBV7-8 and J usage is TRBJ2-5; 7 bases line up with TRBD1. This CDR3 has 15 amino acids. Germline-derived CDR1 and CDR2 are SGHVS and FQNEAQ. The V and J ends lost 5 bases and 2 bases, in that order; junction bases with no gene match: 8. In nucleotides, the CDR3 is TGTGCCAGCAGCAGAGTACAGGGGCGACAAGAGACCCAGTACTTC. Amino acids: CASSRVQGRQETQYF.

The V and J genes are TRBV11-2 and TRBJ2-7; D is possibly TRBD2 (5 bases). There are 14 residues in the CDR3. Germline V lookup: CDR1 SGHAT, CDR2 FQNNGV. Trimming left V 5 bases short and J 0 bases short, with 11 bases between. The chain's CDR3 is CASSPGLSSYEQYV. In DNA form, the CDR3 reads TGTGCCAGCAGCCCAGGACTGAGCTCCTACGAGCAGTACGTC.

J is TRBJ1-5 and V is TRBV4-1; D is uncertain. Trimming removed 1 base from V and 6 bases from J, with 7 bases in between. Germline V gene lookup returns CDR1 MGHRA and CDR2 YSYEKL. The CDR3 is 13 amino acids. The DNA of the CDR3 is TGCGCCAGCAGCCAAGCGTTTAGTCAGCCCCAGCATTTT. It specifies CASSQAFSQPQHF.

V and J are TRBV4-3 and TRBJ2-6; perhaps TRBD2 as D (6 bases). From germline, CDR1 is LGHNA and CDR2 YSLEER. The length of the CDR3 is 19 residues. The V end lost 0 bases, the J end lost 3 bases, and 18 bases lay between the germline ends. DNA for the CDR3: TGCGCCAGCAGCCAAGATCTTTTGGCGGGGACGGTTGGGGCCAACGTCCTGACTTTC. This gives the protein CASSQDLLAGTVGANVLTF.